Listed below are T cell receptor beta chains from one sample, sequenced in a study of cytotoxic CD8 clonotypes in ibrutinib-treated CLL. Generated by immunoSEQ multiplex PCR, the TCRdb table keeps only in-frame clones and is missing some. This sample has around 150,000 clones, with around nine tenths found just once. The specimen comprised PBMCs, sampled at disease progression, from a patient treated with ibrutinib. The receptors originated from a human donor with chronic lymphocytic leukemia. Each CDR3 is given with its conserved first and last residue. A D gene is named only where the DNA matches it firmly. Part of the rows lack a size; the others show once, few, many or a class for expanded clones.

j_call d_call v_call clone_size cdr3_nt cdr3_aa
TRBJ1-5 TRBD1 TRBV6-6 - TGTGCCAGCAGGGGACAGGGAGGCAATCAGCCCCAGCATTTT CASRGQGGNQPQHF
TRBJ2-5 TRBD2 TRBV6-5 - TGTGCCAGCAGTTACCCCCAGCGGGGTGGGGGGGGGACCCAGTACTTC CASSYPQRGGGGTQYF
TRBJ2-7 - TRBV28 - TGTGCCAGCAGTGGGGGAATAGGATACGAGCAGTACTTC CASSGGIGYEQYF
TRBJ2-3 - TRBV5-4 - TGTGCCAGCAGCTCCGGCGGATACACAGATACGCAGTATTTT CASSSGGYTDTQYF
TRBJ1-5 TRBD1 TRBV18 - TGTGCCAGCTCACTAGGACAGGGTTATCAGCCCCAGCATTTT CASSLGQGYQPQHF
TRBJ1-4 - TRBV27 - TGTGCCAGCAGTTTTTGGGCCAATGAAAAACTGTTTTTT CASSFWANEKLFF
TRBJ2-3 - TRBV7-9 - TGTGCCAGCAGCCCTCTTCTTAGCAGCGTAGGGGCAGATACGCAGTATTTT CASSPLLSSVGADTQYF
TRBJ2-3 - TRBV5-8 once TGTGCCAGCAGTTTTACGGGAGTACCGCCCGATACGCAGTATTTT CASSFTGVPPDTQYF
TRBJ1-2 - TRBV19 - TGTGCCAGTAGTACCCACTTAAAACAGAATGGCTACACCTTC CASSTHLKQNGYTF
TRBJ1-1 - TRBV27 - TGTGCCAGCAGTTTAATAGCAGGGGACACTGAAGCTTTCTTT CASSLIAGDTEAFF
TRBJ1-2 TRBD1 TRBV19 - TGTGCCAGTAGTACAGGGGGCCGGGGCTACACCTTC CASSTGGRGYTF